The table lists the clone carrying this TCR beta chain with a few counts. In the same sample, other DNA sequences code for this CDR3. V lost 3 bases and J 1 base, leaving 10 bases between the germline ends. Germline CDR1 SGHRS, CDR2 YFSETQ. The CDR3 sequence is 14 residues long. The record originates from a study of cytomegalovirus exposure and HLA in healthy donors. Study as a whole: Unique TCR beta sequences numbering about 100 million came from approximately 180 million T cells in an earlier analysis.

The PCR contained 60 Vbeta and 13 Jbeta primers. The table came from immunoSEQ multiplex PCR; TCRdb's copy has only in-frame clones and leaves some out. The sample has under 200,000 clones; roughly 80% are singletons. This chain connects TRBV5-1 to TRBJ1-1; D is perhaps TRBD1 (5 bases). The sequenced sample consisted of PBMCs. The TCR originated in a woman aged 45 to 65 in good health and CMV-seropositive. DNA for the CDR3: TGCGCCAGCAGCTCGCAGGGAGGGAACACTGAAGCTTTCTTT. Translating it yields CASSSQGGNTEAFF.